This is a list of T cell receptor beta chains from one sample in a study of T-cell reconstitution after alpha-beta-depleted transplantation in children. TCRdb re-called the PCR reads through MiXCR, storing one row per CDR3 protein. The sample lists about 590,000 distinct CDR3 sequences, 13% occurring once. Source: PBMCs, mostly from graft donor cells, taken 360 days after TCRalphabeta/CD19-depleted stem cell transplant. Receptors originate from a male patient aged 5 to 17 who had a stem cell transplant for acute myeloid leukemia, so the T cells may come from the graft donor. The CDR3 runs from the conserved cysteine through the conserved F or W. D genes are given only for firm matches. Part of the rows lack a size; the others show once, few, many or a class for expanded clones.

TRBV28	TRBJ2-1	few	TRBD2	TGTGCCAGCAGCCCGACTAGCGGGAGGATTTATGAGCAGTTCTTC	CASSPTSGRIYEQFF
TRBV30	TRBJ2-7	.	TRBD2	TGTGCCTGGAGTACGGGGGTGGAGCGGGACTCCTTTGGCTCCTACGAGCAGTACTTC	CAWSTGVERDSFGSYEQYF
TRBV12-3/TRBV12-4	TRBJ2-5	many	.	TGTGCCAGCAGTCCCCATGGGGTCCTATCCCAAGAGACCCAGTACTTC	CASSPHGVLSQETQYF
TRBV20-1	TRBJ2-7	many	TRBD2	TGCAGTGCTCTAGCGGGAGCGTCCCACGAGCAGTACTTC	CSALAGASHEQYF
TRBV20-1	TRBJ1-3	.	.	TGCAGTGCTAGAGGCGGACAGCTCGGAAACACCATATATTTT	CSARGGQLGNTIYF
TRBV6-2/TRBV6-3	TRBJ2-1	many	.	TGTGCCAGCACCTTGGACTCCTACAATGAGCAGTTCTTC	CASTLDSYNEQFF
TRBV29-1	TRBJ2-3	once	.	TGCAGCGTTGGCGTTACCACAGATACGCAGTATTTT	CSVGVTTDTQYF
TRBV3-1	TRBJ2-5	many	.	TGTGCCAGCAGCCAAGCGGGAGAAGAGACCCAGTACTTC	CASSQAGEETQYF
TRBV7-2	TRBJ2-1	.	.	TGTGCCAGCAGCTACGGAGGCAGGGGTAATGAGCAGTTCTTC	CASSYGGRGNEQFF
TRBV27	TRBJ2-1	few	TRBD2	TGTGCCAGCAGTCGAGTAGCGGGAGGGCCGGAAAATGAGCAGTTCTTC	CASSRVAGGPENEQFF
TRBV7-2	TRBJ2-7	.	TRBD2	TGTGCCAGCAGCTTAGTAGGGTTAGCGGGAGGGATGTACGAGCAGTACTTC	CASSLVGLAGGMYEQYF
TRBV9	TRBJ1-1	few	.	TGTGCCAGCAGCGTAGCGGGGACGAACACTGAAGCTTTCTTT	CASSVAGTNTEAFF
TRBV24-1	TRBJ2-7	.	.	TGTGCCACCGCAGCTCGAGGCTCCTACGAGCAGTACTTC	CATAARGSYEQYF
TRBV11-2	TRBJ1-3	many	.	TGTGCCAGCAGTCGACAGGTCTCCTCTGGAAACACCATATATTTT	CASSRQVSSGNTIYF
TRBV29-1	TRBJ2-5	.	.	TGCAGCGTTTCGTTGGAGGGAGAGACCCAGTACTTC	CSVSLEGETQYF
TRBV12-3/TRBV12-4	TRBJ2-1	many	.	TGTGCCAGCAGTTTTCCCAATGAGCAGTTCTTC	CASSFPNEQFF
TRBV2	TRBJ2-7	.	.	TGTGCCAGCCTAGAGCCCAGCTGGGGCTACGAGCAGTACTTC	CASLEPSWGYEQYF
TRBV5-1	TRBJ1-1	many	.	TGCGCCAGCAGCTTGGCAGGGTCCCCTGAAGCTTTCTTT	CASSLAGSPEAFF
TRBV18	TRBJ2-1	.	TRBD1	TGTGCCAGCTCACCACCTCTCTGGGACAGAGTCTACAATGAGCAGTTCTTC	CASSPPLWDRVYNEQFF
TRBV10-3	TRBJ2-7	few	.	TGTGCCATTCCCGACCCTTGCGAGCAGTACTTC	CAIPDPCEQYF
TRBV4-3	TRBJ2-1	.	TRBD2	TGCGCCAGCAGCCAAGCGGGGACTAGCGGGCTCTACAATGAGCAGTTCTTC	CASSQAGTSGLYNEQFF
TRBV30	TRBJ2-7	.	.	TGTGCCTGGAGCCTTAGACTGGGTCTTTACTCCTACGAGCAGTACTTC	CAWSLRLGLYSYEQYF
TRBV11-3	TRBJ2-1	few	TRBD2	TGTGCCAGCAGCTTAGCTGGCGGGAGCGGGGGCAATGAGCAGTTCTTC	CASSLAGGSGGNEQFF
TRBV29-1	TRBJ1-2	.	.	TGCAGCGTTGTAACCCTTGCTTACCGTTATGGCTACACCTTC	CSVVTLAYRYGYTF
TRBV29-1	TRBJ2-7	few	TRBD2	TGCAGCGTTGAGCCCGCGGGGGGTGCAGGGTTCTCCTACGAGCAGTACTTC	CSVEPAGGAGFSYEQYF
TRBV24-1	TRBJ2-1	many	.	TGTGCCACCAGTGATTTCAATGAGCAGTTCTTC	CATSDFNEQFF
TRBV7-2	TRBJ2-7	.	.	TGTGCCAGCAGCTTCCAGACTCTCAACTCCTACGAGCAGTACTTC	CASSFQTLNSYEQYF
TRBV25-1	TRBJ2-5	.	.	TGTGCCAGCAGTGCCCCCCGGGGGTACCAAGAGACCCAGTACTTC	CASSAPRGYQETQYF
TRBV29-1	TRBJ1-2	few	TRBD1	TGCAGCGTTGCAACTAGCCGGGACAGCTATGGCTACACCTTC	CSVATSRDSYGYTF
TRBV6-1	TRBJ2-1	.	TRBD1	TGTGCCAGCAGTGAAGGTTGGGGACAGGGGCGGAATGAGCAGTTCTTC	CASSEGWGQGRNEQFF
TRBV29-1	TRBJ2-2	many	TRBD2	TGCAGCGTTTGGGAACTAGCGGGAGCTCCCGGGGAGCTGTTTTTT	CSVWELAGAPGELFF
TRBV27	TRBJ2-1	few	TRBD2	TGTGCCAGCAGTTTATCGATCGGGACTAGCGGCTACAATGAGCAGTTCTTC	CASSLSIGTSGYNEQFF
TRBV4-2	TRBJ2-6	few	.	TGTGCCAGCAGACCTACAGGGAACTCTGGGGCCAACGTCCTGACTTTC	CASRPTGNSGANVLTF
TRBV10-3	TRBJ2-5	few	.	TGTGCCATCATGGGTAAGGGAGCAGATGCGGAGACCCAGTACTTC	CAIMGKGADAETQYF
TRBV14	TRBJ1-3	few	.	TGTGCCAGCAGCCAACTCGGAGGAAACACCATATATTTT	CASSQLGGNTIYF
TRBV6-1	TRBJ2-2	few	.	TGTGCCAGCAGTGACTACGACAGGAACACCGGGGAGCTGTTTTTT	CASSDYDRNTGELFF
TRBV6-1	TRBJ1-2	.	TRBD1	TGTGCCAGCAGTCCCGGGACAGCTTTCAACTATGGCTACACCTTC	CASSPGTAFNYGYTF